Only one count was recorded for the clone carrying this T cell receptor beta chain. V was clipped by 0 bases and J by 0 bases; unmatched bases: 6. From germline, CDR1 is LGHDT and CDR2 YNNKEL (reference sequence). The CDR3 consists of 17 residues. As originally analysed: Estimation of nucleated cell counts was performed using reference gene primer amplification. TCRdb's copy holds only in-frame clones and misses some; the assay was immunoSEQ multiplex PCR. Clonal size and the V and J genes are those of that table, whereas D and trimming came from the DNA. The sample has 140,000 to 150,000 clones, about nine tenths seen once. The data belong to a study of blood T cell repertoires in COVID-19. Looking at the study overall: Donors in the United States, Italy and Spain gave samples during acute or convalescent COVID-19. PBMCs, B-cell-depleted T cells, or T cells provided the cDNA or gDNA that made up the material.

Patients in Seattle were enrolled during active infection, then followed longitudinally. The chain links TRBV3-1 (or the pseudogene TRBV3-2) to TRBJ2-3; 7 bases map to TRBD1. This receptor was identified in a human donor with COVID-19, enrolled during active disease. The donor label of this sample is uncertain. The sequenced sample consisted of peripheral blood. The CDR3 DNA sequence: TGTGCCAGCAGCCAAGATTCGGGGACAGCAAGCACAGATACGCAGTATTTT. Encoded protein: CASSQDSGTASTDTQYF.